Each of the 23 T cell receptor beta chains below was sequenced from the same sample in a study of beta chain features in type 1 diabetes (dated by TCRdb to 2017 to 2018). The library relied on the immunoSEQ multiplex PCR assay. The entire amount of isolated RNA was reverse transcribed using the High Capacity cDNA Reverse Transcription Kit, so the sequenced TCRB transcripts were expressed ones. The source is immuneACCESS, and TCRdb retained only in-frame sequences with V and J called. Part of the clones is not carried over; for the studies checked, unresolved V genes explain less than half of this, and the remainder is unexplained. The sample profile shows about 400,000 clones; roughly an eighth of them were found once. The ten largest clones capture about 0.017% of the sample. Source material: naive CD4+ T cells from blood. The cell subset or site label for this specimen denotes: true naive CD4+ T cells. These receptors all come from a man aged 18-30 years in good health.

This clone has only a few counts. V usage is TRBV28 and J usage is TRBJ1-1; tentative D call: TRBD1 (6 bases). This CDR3 contains 14 residues. Trimming cost V 5 bases and J 1 base, with 11 bases left between them. Germline V lookup: CDR1 MDHEN, CDR2 SYDVKM. The CDR3 DNA reads TGTGCCAGCAGTGGTACCAGGGGGAACACTGAAGCTTTCTTT. This encodes CASSGTRGNTEAFF.

This chain uses TRBV4-1 with TRBJ1-2; D is unclear. This CDR3 is 17 amino acids long. Trimming cost V 0 bases and J 3 bases, with 17 bases left between them. Germline assignment: CDR1 MGHRA and CDR2 YSYEKL. This CDR3 is CASSQESRRSGDYGYTF. The CDR3 nucleotides are TGCGCCAGCAGCCAAGAGTCGCGGCGGAGCGGTGACTATGGCTACACCTTC.

The chain has TRBV7-9 and TRBJ2-1; D not certain. CDR3 length: 12 amino acids. Trimming removed 5 bases at V and 10 bases at J, with 12 bases between. Germline values: CDR1 SEHNR, CDR2 FQNEAQ (reference sequence). CDR3 amino acids: CASSPIRREQFF. The CDR3 region has the DNA TGTGCCAGCAGCCCCATCCGCAGGGAGCAGTTCTTC.

This clone came up a few times. The J gene is TRBJ2-1, the V gene TRBV11-2, with TRBD2 matching over 12 bases. The CDR3 consists of 15 residues. Germline CDR1 reads SGHAT; CDR2 reads FQNNGV. V lost 3 bases to trimming and J lost 8 bases; unmatched junction nucleotides: 5. CDR3 region: CASSFPSGREDEQFF. CDR3 sequence (DNA): TGTGCCAGCAGCTTTCCTAGCGGGAGGGAGGATGAGCAGTTCTTC.

This chain uses TRBV30 with TRBJ1-5; TRBD1 matches at 7 bases. Losses at the gene ends were 3 bases for V and 2 bases for J; bases not matched to a gene: 7. Looked up from germline, CDR1 is GTSNPN and CDR2 is SVGIG (reference sequence). The CDR3 spans 15 residues. This CDR3 reads CAWRATGLGNQPQHF. The CDR3 DNA is TGTGCCTGGAGGGCGACAGGGCTTGGCAATCAGCCCCAGCATTTT.

This clone was counted only a few times. The V gene is TRBV7-2, the J gene TRBJ2-1; 9 positions agree with TRBD2. The CDR3 has 17 amino acids. Germline CDR1 is SGHTA and CDR2 is FQGNSA. V lost 4 bases to trimming and J lost 5 bases; unmatched junction nucleotides: 12. Here the CDR3 DNA reads TGTGCCAGCAGCTCGAATACCTCTAGCGGGACCAACAATGAGCAGTTCTTC. It yields the protein CASSSNTSSGTNNEQFF.

The chain's CDR3 is CASSLRDRGYNEQFF. For the CDR3, the DNA is TGTGCCAGCAGTCTTCGGGACAGGGGCTACAATGAGCAGTTCTTC. The chain is built from TRBV11-1 and TRBJ2-1, with 10 bases fitting TRBD1. From germline, CDR1 is SGHAT and CDR2 FQDESV (reference sequence). The CDR3 runs to 15 residues. Germline trimming cut 6 bases from V and 3 bases from J; bases unmatched to any gene: 5.

The J gene is TRBJ2-7, the V gene TRBV5-6; D gene uncertain. The germline V gene has CDR1 SGHDT and CDR2 YYEEEE. The CDR3 extends over 11 amino acids. The ends were cut back, 0 bases at V and 7 bases at J, with 5 bases in the middle. For the CDR3, the DNA is TGTGCCAGCAGCTTGGCCTCTGAGCAGTACTTC. Amino acids: CASSLASEQYF.

CDR3 DNA: TGTGCCAGTAACAGCGGGGGGGCTGGAGATACGCAGTATTTT. Its protein product is CASNSGGAGDTQYF. V gene TRBV19 combines with J gene TRBJ2-3, with TRBD2 matching over 10 bases. This CDR3 is built from 14 residues. J gave up 5 bases and V 7 bases, and 6 bases lay outside the gene matches. The germline CDR1 and CDR2 sequences are LNHDA and SQIVND (reference sequence).

The chain links TRBV5-4 to TRBJ2-1; D might be TRBD2 (5 bases). The ends were cut back, 5 bases at V and 0 bases at J, with 12 bases in the middle. This CDR3 contains 15 residues. Germline lookup yields CDR1 SGHNT and CDR2 YYREEE (reference sequence). CDR3 in DNA: TGTGCCAGCAGTCCCGAGGGCGGCTCCTACAATGAGCAGTTCTTC. As protein: CASSPEGGSYNEQFF. The full variable domain, rest sourced from reference TRBV5-4 and TRBJ2-1, is ETGVTQSPTHLIKTRGQQVTLRCSSQSGHNTVSWYQQALGQGPQFIFQYYREEENGRGNFPPRFSGLQFPNYSSELNVNALELDDSALYLCASSPEGGSYNEQFFGPGTRLTVL.

A few counts support this clone. This chain connects TRBV5-1 to TRBJ2-7; 8 bases are shared with TRBD2. CDR3 length: 14 amino acids. From germline, CDR1 is SGHRS and CDR2 YFSETQ. Losses at the gene ends were 4 bases for V and 4 bases for J; bases not matched to a gene: 7. For the CDR3, the DNA is TGCGCCAGCAGCCCCAAGCGGGGGCCTTACGAGCAGTACTTC. Protein sequence: CASSPKRGPYEQYF. Full variable domain (outside the CDR3, taken from reference TRBV5-1 and TRBJ2-7): KAGVTQTPRYLIKTRGQQVTLSCSPISGHRSVSWYQQTPGQGLQFLFEYFSETQRNKGNFPGRFSGRQFSNSRSEMNVSTLELGDSALYLCASSPKRGPYEQYFGPGTRLTVT.

The rearrangement links TRBV6-5 to TRBJ2-5, with TRBD2 matching over 8 bases. Trimming cost V 2 bases and J 1 base; bases outside gene matches: 3. This CDR3 is 15 amino acids long. Germline assignment: CDR1 MNHEY and CDR2 SVGAGI. The CDR3 sequence is CASSYPTSGQETQYF. The CDR3 region has the DNA TGTGCCAGCAGTTACCCTACTAGCGGCCAAGAGACCCAGTACTTC.

The gene calls are TRBV4-1 and TRBJ2-1, with D possibly being TRBD2 (6 bases). The CDR3 contains 16 residues. Trimming pared 4 bases from V and 0 bases from J, leaving 13 bases between. CDR1 is MGHRA and CDR2 is YSYEKL in the germline V gene. The CDR3 region is CASSLAAGSSYNEQFF. CDR3 nucleotides: TGCGCCAGCAGCCTCGCCGCGGGGAGCTCCTACAATGAGCAGTTCTTC.

The chain is built from TRBV15 and TRBJ1-1; D unresolved. The CDR3 consists of 17 residues. Trimming shortened V by 0 bases and J by 0 bases, and 14 bases separated the two germline ends. Germline CDR1 LNHNV, CDR2 YYDKDF (reference sequence). CDR3 in DNA: TGTGCCACCAGCAGAGATCGGGGTCGGGATTTGAACACTGAAGCTTTCTTT. As protein: CATSRDRGRDLNTEAFF.

The table lists this clone with many counts. V usage is TRBV30 and J usage is TRBJ1-6, with D tentatively TRBD1 (6 bases). CDR3 length equals 14 residues. Trimming took off 4 bases at V and 7 bases at J, with 14 bases between the two ends. Germline CDR1 GTSNPN, CDR2 SVGIG (reference sequence). The CDR3 sequence: CAWNAGAFNSPLHF. The CDR3 DNA reads as TGTGCCTGGAATGCAGGGGCCTTCAATTCACCCCTCCACTTT.

The rearrangement joins TRBV30 to TRBJ1-1; possible D gene TRBD1, 5 bases. V lost 0 bases, J lost 5 bases, and 10 bases lay in between. The CDR3 sequence is 13 residues long. Germline V lookup: CDR1 GTSNPN, CDR2 SVGIG (reference sequence). The CDR3: CAWSVGGDTEAFF. CDR3 nucleotide sequence: TGTGCCTGGAGTGTAGGAGGGGATACTGAAGCTTTCTTT.

The CDR3 sequence: CASSWGLTYNEQFF. In nucleotides, the CDR3 is TGTGCCAGCAGCTGGGGACTAACCTACAATGAGCAGTTCTTC. The V call is TRBV7-2, the J call TRBJ2-1; 7 bases line up with TRBD2. Germline values: CDR1 SGHTA, CDR2 FQGNSA. This CDR3 contains 14 residues. After removal of 4 bases from V and 2 bases from J, the junction contained 2 bases not matched to a gene.

This clone was counted between two and nine times. V usage is TRBV28 and J usage is TRBJ2-7, with TRBD2 matching 7 bases. Trimming at V came to 5 bases and at J to 4 bases, leaving 11 bases not matched to a gene. This CDR3 contains 15 residues. Looked up from germline, CDR1 is MDHEN and CDR2 is SYDVKM. The CDR3 DNA follows: TGTGCCAGCAGTCCCGGTGCCCTCGGGAGGTACGAGCAGTACTTC. Protein product: CASSPGALGRYEQYF.

V is TRBV5-6 and J is TRBJ2-1, with 10 bases lining up with TRBD1. The CDR3 has 14 amino acids. V shed 4 bases and J 7 bases; nucleotides not matched to a gene: 5. Germline CDR1 SGHDT, CDR2 YYEEEE. CDR3 amino acids: CASSLPGQGNEQFF. The DNA for the CDR3 is TGTGCCAGCAGCCTACCGGGACAGGGGAATGAGCAGTTCTTC.

In DNA, the CDR3 is TGTGCCAGCAGCTTGCCCCCGGGACAGGGGGCGCCGACAGATACGCAGTATTTT. This codes for CASSLPPGQGAPTDTQYF. V and J are TRBV5-4 and TRBJ2-3; TRBD1 matches at 12 bases. The CDR3 has 18 amino acids. V trimming: 1 base; J trimming: 3 bases; junction bases outside the gene matches: 9. Germline loops: CDR1 SGHNT, CDR2 YYREEE (reference sequence).

This clone turned up a few times. The chain recombines TRBV7-2 with TRBJ2-7; D gene uncertain. Germline assignment: CDR1 SGHTA and CDR2 FQGNSA. Trimming removed 0 bases at V and 2 bases at J, with 5 bases between. The CDR3 consists of 13 residues. CDR3 in amino acids: CASSLAGPYEQYF. The CDR3 coding sequence is TGTGCCAGCAGCTTAGCGGGCCCCTACGAGCAGTACTTC.

The gene calls are TRBV7-9 and TRBJ2-7, with 9 bases lining up with TRBD1. This CDR3 contains 15 residues. The germline gives CDR1 SEHNR, CDR2 FQNEAQ (reference sequence). Trimming removed 1 base from V and 3 bases from J; junction bases left unmatched: 4. CDR3 DNA sequence: TGTGCCAGCAGCTTAGGGGACAGGGAGGGCTACGAGCAGTACTTC. It encodes CASSLGDREGYEQYF.

There are a few counts of this clone. The chain employs TRBV29-1 and TRBJ2-5; 7 nucleotides agree with TRBD2. This CDR3 spans 13 amino acids. Germline trimming cut 7 bases from V and 7 bases from J; bases unmatched to any gene: 12. Germline V gene data show CDR1 as SQVTM and CDR2 as ANQGSEA. The CDR3 DNA sequence: TGCAGCGCTGGGGAGGGGCCCGCCGGGACCCAGTACTTC. This codes for CSAGEGPAGTQYF.